These T cell receptor beta chains were read from a single sample in a study of T-cell reconstitution after alpha-beta-depleted transplantation in children. TCRdb itself ran the PCR reads through MiXCR, one entry per CDR3 protein. In the table there are about 600,000 distinct CDR3 sequences, about 11% of which are singletons. This specimen was PBMCs from the stem cell graft donor, taken from the stem cell graft. These receptors came from a human donor who donated a stem cell graft to a child with acute myeloid leukemia. Both conserved end residues are part of each CDR3. Each record gives: V gene, J gene, clone size, D gene, CDR3 DNA, CDR3 protein. The D gene is left open where the match is weak. Only part of the rows carry a size: once, few, many, or a class if the clone is expanded.

v_call: TRBV7-9
j_call: TRBJ2-1
clone_size: many
d_call: -
cdr3_nt: TGTGCCAGCAGCTCCTGGGATCGAGGCAATGAGCAGTTCTTC
cdr3_aa: CASSSWDRGNEQFF

v_call: TRBV12-3/TRBV12-4
j_call: TRBJ2-1
clone_size: few
d_call: TRBD2
cdr3_nt: TGTGCCAGCAGTCGGGGACTAGTGGGGTTCTTC
cdr3_aa: CASSRGLVGFF

v_call: TRBV4-1
j_call: TRBJ1-2
clone_size: few
d_call: TRBD1
cdr3_nt: TGCGCCAGCAGCCAGGGACTGGACAGGTCCGTTACCTACACCTTC
cdr3_aa: CASSQGLDRSVTYTF

v_call: TRBV19
j_call: TRBJ1-4
clone_size: -
d_call: -
cdr3_nt: TGTGCCAGTATGGAGGAGGGGAACTCGGAAAAACTGTTTTTT
cdr3_aa: CASMEEGNSEKLFF

v_call: TRBV7-2
j_call: TRBJ2-3
clone_size: many
d_call: -
cdr3_nt: TGTGCCAGCAGCTTAGGGGTAGCGGTTAGCACAGATACGCAGTATTTT
cdr3_aa: CASSLGVAVSTDTQYF

v_call: TRBV7-2
j_call: TRBJ2-3
clone_size: many
d_call: -
cdr3_nt: TGTGCCAGCAGCACAATAGGAGTGGGGCCAGATACGCAGTATTTT
cdr3_aa: CASSTIGVGPDTQYF

v_call: TRBV7-9
j_call: TRBJ1-2
clone_size: -
d_call: TRBD1
cdr3_nt: TGTGCCAGCAGCCCCCCACAGGGGGCTGACTATGGCTACACCTTC
cdr3_aa: CASSPPQGADYGYTF

v_call: TRBV6-5
j_call: TRBJ2-5
clone_size: many
d_call: -
cdr3_nt: TGTGCCAGCTGGGACACCCAAGAGACCCAGTACTTC
cdr3_aa: CASWDTQETQYF

v_call: TRBV10-3
j_call: TRBJ1-3
clone_size: many
d_call: -
cdr3_nt: TGTGCCATCAGTGGGGATGGAAACACCATATATTTT
cdr3_aa: CAISGDGNTIYF

v_call: TRBV10-3
j_call: TRBJ1-5
clone_size: few
d_call: TRBD1
cdr3_nt: TGTGCCATCGGAGAGACAGGGGTCCCTCAGCCCCAGCATTTT
cdr3_aa: CAIGETGVPQPQHF

v_call: TRBV7-3
j_call: TRBJ2-3
clone_size: few
d_call: TRBD2
cdr3_nt: TGTGCCAGCAGCTCCGTAGCGGGAATGACAGATACGCAGTATTTT
cdr3_aa: CASSSVAGMTDTQYF

v_call: TRBV20-1
j_call: TRBJ2-2
clone_size: many
d_call: -
cdr3_nt: TGCAGTGCTAGAGTCCCTAATAGAGGGGCGGCAAGGACCGGGGAGCTGTTTTTT
cdr3_aa: CSARVPNRGAARTGELFF

v_call: TRBV6-1
j_call: TRBJ1-1
clone_size: few
d_call: -
cdr3_nt: TGTGCCACGGCGGTATCCGGGGCTGAAACTGAAGCTTTCTTT
cdr3_aa: CATAVSGAETEAFF

v_call: TRBV15
j_call: TRBJ2-1
clone_size: many
d_call: TRBD2
cdr3_nt: TGTGCCACCAGTATAGCGGGAGGGTTTAATGAGCAGTTCTTC
cdr3_aa: CATSIAGGFNEQFF

v_call: TRBV3-1
j_call: TRBJ2-1
clone_size: -
d_call: TRBD2
cdr3_nt: TGTGCCAGCCGAGGACTAGCGAGCCTAAGCTCCTACAATGAGCAGTTCTTC
cdr3_aa: CASRGLASLSSYNEQFF

v_call: TRBV20-1
j_call: TRBJ2-1
clone_size: many
d_call: -
cdr3_nt: TGCAGTGCTAGAGATCCTCAGCGGGCATCCTACAATGAGCAGTTCTTC
cdr3_aa: CSARDPQRASYNEQFF

v_call: TRBV12-3/TRBV12-4
j_call: TRBJ1-1
clone_size: -
d_call: -
cdr3_nt: TGTGCCAGCAGTTGGGGGGCCCTGAACACTGAAGCTTTCTTT
cdr3_aa: CASSWGALNTEAFF

v_call: TRBV29-1
j_call: TRBJ2-2
clone_size: many
d_call: -
cdr3_nt: TGCAGCGTTGAAGGGCGGAATGCGAACACCGGGGAGCTGTTTTTT
cdr3_aa: CSVEGRNANTGELFF

v_call: TRBV12-3/TRBV12-4
j_call: TRBJ2-1
clone_size: -
d_call: TRBD2
cdr3_nt: TGTGCCAGCAGACCTAGCGGGAATGAGCAGTTCTTC
cdr3_aa: CASRPSGNEQFF

v_call: TRBV29-1
j_call: TRBJ1-3
clone_size: many
d_call: -
cdr3_nt: TGCAGCGTTATTACCTCTGGAAACACCATATATTTT
cdr3_aa: CSVITSGNTIYF

v_call: TRBV21-1
j_call: TRBJ2-7
clone_size: -
d_call: -
cdr3_nt: TGTGCCAGCAGAAAAACGGGTGGTACCTACGAGCAGTACTTC
cdr3_aa: CASRKTGGTYEQYF

v_call: TRBV12-3/TRBV12-4
j_call: TRBJ2-2
clone_size: many
d_call: TRBD2
cdr3_nt: TGTGCCAGCAGCGGGACTAGCGGGCCGAACACCGGGGAGCTGTTTTTT
cdr3_aa: CASSGTSGPNTGELFF

v_call: TRBV7-2
j_call: TRBJ2-1
clone_size: few
d_call: TRBD1
cdr3_nt: TGTGCCAGCAGCTTAGGGGACAGGGGGCTCGATGAGCAGTTCTTC
cdr3_aa: CASSLGDRGLDEQFF

v_call: TRBV5-6
j_call: TRBJ1-3
clone_size: many
d_call: -
cdr3_nt: TGTGCCAGCAGCTTGGGCCGCTCTGGAAACACCATATATTTT
cdr3_aa: CASSLGRSGNTIYF

v_call: TRBV30
j_call: TRBJ1-1
clone_size: -
d_call: -
cdr3_nt: TGTGCCGGAACGGGGAACACTGAAGCTTTCTTT
cdr3_aa: CAGTGNTEAFF

v_call: TRBV20-1
j_call: TRBJ1-2
clone_size: many
d_call: TRBD1
cdr3_nt: TGCAGTGCTAGGGGGACAGAAAATCCCTATGGCTACACCTTC
cdr3_aa: CSARGTENPYGYTF

v_call: TRBV29-1
j_call: TRBJ1-1
clone_size: -
d_call: -
cdr3_nt: TGCAGCGTTGAAGATCCTATGGGGCTCGAAGCTTTCTTT
cdr3_aa: CSVEDPMGLEAFF

v_call: TRBV20-1
j_call: TRBJ2-1
clone_size: few
d_call: -
cdr3_nt: TGCAGTGTTTTAGGGGCAAATGAGCAGTTCTTC
cdr3_aa: CSVLGANEQFF

v_call: TRBV9
j_call: TRBJ2-1
clone_size: few
d_call: TRBD2
cdr3_nt: TGTGCCAGCAGCGGACCTCTAGCGGGAGGGCCGAATGAGCAGTTCTTC
cdr3_aa: CASSGPLAGGPNEQFF

v_call: TRBV20-1
j_call: TRBJ2-7
clone_size: -
d_call: TRBD2
cdr3_nt: TGCAGTGCTACCGCGGCTAGCGGGATCCGAGTTTACGAGCAGTACTTC
cdr3_aa: CSATAASGIRVYEQYF

v_call: TRBV6-2/TRBV6-3
j_call: TRBJ2-7
clone_size: -
d_call: -
cdr3_nt: TGTGCCAGCAGCTGGACTGGCACCTACGAGCAGTACTTC
cdr3_aa: CASSWTGTYEQYF

v_call: TRBV5-1
j_call: TRBJ1-5
clone_size: few
d_call: -
cdr3_nt: TGCGCCAGCAGCCTTGGAGGGACGGATAATCAGCCCCAGCATTTT
cdr3_aa: CASSLGGTDNQPQHF

v_call: TRBV20-1
j_call: TRBJ1-5
clone_size: -
d_call: -
cdr3_nt: TGCAGTGCTAGTAGACACGGTCAGCCCCAGCATTTT
cdr3_aa: CSASRHGQPQHF

v_call: TRBV28
j_call: TRBJ2-7
clone_size: many
d_call: TRBD1
cdr3_nt: TGTGCCAGCAGATCACGTGACAGGGCCATGGTCGAGCAGTACTTC
cdr3_aa: CASRSRDRAMVEQYF

v_call: TRBV12-3/TRBV12-4
j_call: TRBJ2-7
clone_size: few
d_call: TRBD2
cdr3_nt: TGTGCCAGCGGCTCCGGGACTAGCGGCTACGAGCAGTACTTC
cdr3_aa: CASGSGTSGYEQYF

v_call: TRBV10-3
j_call: TRBJ1-5
clone_size: -
d_call: TRBD1
cdr3_nt: TGTGCCATCGGGACAGGCGGTGGCAATCAGCCCCAGCATTTT
cdr3_aa: CAIGTGGGNQPQHF

v_call: TRBV7-9
j_call: TRBJ2-1
clone_size: many
d_call: -
cdr3_nt: TGTGCCAGCAGCCTAGGGACCCACAATGAGCAGTTCTTC
cdr3_aa: CASSLGTHNEQFF

v_call: TRBV3-1
j_call: TRBJ2-3
clone_size: few
d_call: -
cdr3_nt: TGTGCCAGCAGCCAAGGATGGCAGGGAGGCACAGATACGCAGTATTTT
cdr3_aa: CASSQGWQGGTDTQYF

v_call: TRBV28
j_call: TRBJ2-7
clone_size: many
d_call: TRBD2
cdr3_nt: TGTGCCAGCAGTTTAGAAGGGACTAACTACGAGCAGTACTTC
cdr3_aa: CASSLEGTNYEQYF

v_call: TRBV25-1
j_call: TRBJ1-1
clone_size: many
d_call: -
cdr3_nt: TGTGCCAGCAGCCCCGGATGGGGCTTTGAAGCTTTCTTT
cdr3_aa: CASSPGWGFEAFF

v_call: TRBV29-1
j_call: TRBJ2-7
clone_size: -
d_call: TRBD2
cdr3_nt: TGCAGCGTTGACGCTAGCGGGGGCCACGAGCAGTACTTC
cdr3_aa: CSVDASGGHEQYF

v_call: TRBV2
j_call: TRBJ2-4
clone_size: few
d_call: -
cdr3_nt: TGTGCCAGCAGATGGGTACTAGCCAAAAACATTCAGTACTTC
cdr3_aa: CASRWVLAKNIQYF

v_call: TRBV7-9
j_call: TRBJ2-1
clone_size: -
d_call: TRBD2
cdr3_nt: TGTGCCAGCAGCTCAAAGGGGAGGGGACTAGCGAACAATGAGCAGTTCTTC
cdr3_aa: CASSSKGRGLANNEQFF

v_call: TRBV5-1
j_call: TRBJ2-3
clone_size: many
d_call: TRBD2
cdr3_nt: TGCGCCAGCAGCTACGGACTAGCGGGGGGGTCTAGCACAGATACGCAGTATTTT
cdr3_aa: CASSYGLAGGSSTDTQYF

v_call: TRBV6-2/TRBV6-3
j_call: TRBJ2-7
clone_size: -
d_call: -
cdr3_nt: TGTGCCAGCAGTTACGCACCCAGCCTGGAGCAGTACTTC
cdr3_aa: CASSYAPSLEQYF

v_call: TRBV6-2/TRBV6-3
j_call: TRBJ2-1
clone_size: few
d_call: TRBD2
cdr3_nt: TGTGCCAGCAGTCAACCTAGCGGGAGGCGGATCAATGAGCAGTTCTTC
cdr3_aa: CASSQPSGRRINEQFF

v_call: TRBV7-2
j_call: TRBJ2-7
clone_size: -
d_call: -
cdr3_nt: TGTGCCAGCAGCTTAAGTGGTCTAGGGGCCAACGAGCAGTACTTC
cdr3_aa: CASSLSGLGANEQYF

v_call: TRBV11-3
j_call: TRBJ2-1
clone_size: -
d_call: TRBD2
cdr3_nt: TGTGCCAGCAGCCCCCGGGCTAGCGGGACCTACAATGAGCAGTTCTTC
cdr3_aa: CASSPRASGTYNEQFF

v_call: TRBV20-1
j_call: TRBJ1-3
clone_size: many
d_call: TRBD1
cdr3_nt: TGCAGTGCTAGACAGGGGGCAACTGGAAACACCATATATTTT
cdr3_aa: CSARQGATGNTIYF

v_call: TRBV6-5
j_call: TRBJ2-7
clone_size: many
d_call: TRBD2
cdr3_nt: TGTGCCAGCAGTTACGCCGGGACTAGCAGCACCTACGAGCAGTACTTC
cdr3_aa: CASSYAGTSSTYEQYF

v_call: TRBV5-1
j_call: TRBJ2-7
clone_size: few
d_call: -
cdr3_nt: TGCGCCAGCAGAAGAGCCGCGCCAGACCCCGTCGAGCAGTACTTC
cdr3_aa: CASRRAAPDPVEQYF